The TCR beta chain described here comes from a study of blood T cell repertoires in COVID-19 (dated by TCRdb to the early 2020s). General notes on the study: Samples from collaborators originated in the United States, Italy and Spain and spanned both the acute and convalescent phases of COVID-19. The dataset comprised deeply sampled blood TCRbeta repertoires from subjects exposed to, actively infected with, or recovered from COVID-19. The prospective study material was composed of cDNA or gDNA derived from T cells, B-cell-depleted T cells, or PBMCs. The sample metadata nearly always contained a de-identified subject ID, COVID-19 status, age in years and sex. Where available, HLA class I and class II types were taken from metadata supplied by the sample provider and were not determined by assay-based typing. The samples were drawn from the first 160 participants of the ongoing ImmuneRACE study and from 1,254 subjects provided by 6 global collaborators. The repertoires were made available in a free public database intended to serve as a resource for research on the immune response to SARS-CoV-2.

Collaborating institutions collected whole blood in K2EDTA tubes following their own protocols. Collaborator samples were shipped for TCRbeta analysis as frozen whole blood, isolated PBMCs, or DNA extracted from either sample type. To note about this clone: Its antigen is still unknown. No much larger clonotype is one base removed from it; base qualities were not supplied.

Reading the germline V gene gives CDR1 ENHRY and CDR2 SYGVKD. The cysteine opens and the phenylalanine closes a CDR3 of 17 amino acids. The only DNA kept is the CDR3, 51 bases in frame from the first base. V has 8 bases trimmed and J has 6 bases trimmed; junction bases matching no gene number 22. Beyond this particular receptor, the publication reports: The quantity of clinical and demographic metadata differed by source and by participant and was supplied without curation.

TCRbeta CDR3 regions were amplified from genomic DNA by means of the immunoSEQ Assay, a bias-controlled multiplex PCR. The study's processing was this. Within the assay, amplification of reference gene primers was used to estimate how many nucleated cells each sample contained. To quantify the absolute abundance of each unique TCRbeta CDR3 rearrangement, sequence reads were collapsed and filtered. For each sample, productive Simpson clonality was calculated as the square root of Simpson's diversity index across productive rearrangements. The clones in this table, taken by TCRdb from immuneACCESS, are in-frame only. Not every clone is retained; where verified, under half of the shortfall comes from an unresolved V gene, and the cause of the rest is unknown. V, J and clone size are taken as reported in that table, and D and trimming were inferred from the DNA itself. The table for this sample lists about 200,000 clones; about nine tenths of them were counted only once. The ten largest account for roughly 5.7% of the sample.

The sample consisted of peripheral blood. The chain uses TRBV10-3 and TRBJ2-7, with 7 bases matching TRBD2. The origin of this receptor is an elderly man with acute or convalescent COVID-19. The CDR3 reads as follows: CAIGGGQRGRGDAEQYF. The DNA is TGTGCCATCGGGGGAGGGCAGAGGGGCCGAGGGGATGCCGAGCAGTACTTC.